What follows are 6 T cell receptor beta chains derived from one specimen sequenced in a study of T cells in Graves' hyperthyroidism and ophthalmopathy. Amplification of TCR beta CDR3 regions was performed using RNA transcripts as template. A set of HTBI primers served as the primers for a first-round RT-PCR of the TCR CDR3. TCRdb ran MiXCR on the multiplex PCR reads and lists one entry per CDR3 protein. The repertoire has about 160,000 distinct CDR3 sequences, around 8.9% of them found once; the top ten carry roughly 23%. What was sequenced was blood. These receptors were taken from a woman between 18 and 30 years old with Graves' hyperthyroidism that later progressed to Graves' ophthalmopathy.

Only a few counts were recorded for this clonotype. The V and J genes are TRBV19 and TRBJ1-2; no clear D. This CDR3 spans 13 amino acids. From germline, CDR1 is LNHDA and CDR2 SQIVND (reference sequence). Trimming took 4 bases from V and 7 from J, leaving 13 bases between them. CDR3 residues: CASSTRGLSGYTF. The CDR3 DNA reads TGTGCCAGTAGTACCAGAGGACTCTCTGGCTACACCTTC.

Many counts were recorded for this clonotype. DNA for the CDR3: TGTGCCTGGAGTATCAGCGGGGCAAACTACGAGCAGTACTTC. It codes for CAWSISGANYEQYF. This chain joins TRBV30 and TRBJ2-7; 7 bases match TRBD2. The CDR3 runs to 14 residues. The J segment lost 3 bases and the V segment lost 2 bases, leaving 7 bases of the junction unmatched. In germline, CDR1 is GTSNPN, CDR2 SVGIG (reference sequence).

In its sample, this clonotype was seen many times. This chain connects TRBV25-1 to TRBJ2-2; weak D call: TRBD1 (5 bases). Germline CDR1 reads MGHDK; CDR2 reads SYGVNS. The V end was cut by 3 bases, the J end by 3 bases, with 8 bases between. The CDR3 contains 14 residues. The CDR3 region is CASSDVGDTGELFF. DNA for the CDR3: TGTGCCAGCAGTGATGTAGGGGACACCGGGGAGCTGTTTTTT.

This clonotype came up many times. The chain joins TRBV3-1 to TRBJ2-3, with D unclear. Trimming shortened V by 3 bases and J by 0 bases, and 7 bases separated the two germline ends. The CDR3 is 14 residues long. Germline lookup yields CDR1 LGHDT and CDR2 YNNKEL (reference sequence). The CDR3 bases are TGTGCCAGCAGCCAGCGGACCAGCACAGATACGCAGTATTTT. Its protein is CASSQRTSTDTQYF.

A few counts support this clonotype. The chain combines TRBV6-1 with TRBJ2-1; 9 nucleotides match TRBD2. This CDR3 region has 15 residues. Germline V lookup: CDR1 MNHNS, CDR2 SASEGT. Trimming took 8 bases from V and 0 from J; bases not matched to a gene: 5. In DNA, the CDR3 is TGTGCCAGCTGTCTAGCGGGGAGCTCCTACAATGAGCAGTTCTTC. It specifies CASCLAGSSYNEQFF.

The chain carries TRBV30 and TRBJ2-4; 8 nucleotides align to TRBD1. The CDR3 length is 15 residues. In germline, CDR1 is GTSNPN, CDR2 SVGIG (reference sequence). V was clipped by 2 bases and J by 0 bases; unmatched bases: 3. CDR3 protein: CAWSRTGQAKNIQYF. As DNA, the CDR3 is TGTGCCTGGAGTCGGACAGGGCAAGCCAAAAACATTCAGTACTTC. Based on the CDR3 plus reference TRBV30 and TRBJ2-4, the full variable domain is SQTIHQWPATLVQPVGSPLSLECTVEGTSNPNLYWYRQAAGRGLQLLFYSVGIGQISSEVPQNLSASRPQDRQFILSSKKLLLSDSGFYLCAWSRTGQAKNIQYFGAGTRLSVL.